This T cell receptor beta chain appears in the sequencing data of a study of early T cells in non-severe SARS-CoV-2 infection. On the study more broadly: Alpha and beta chains were unpaired, from unsorted whole-blood bulk RNA.

TCRdb processed the 5' RACE reads anew with MiXCR; each CDR3 protein has one entry. This sample has approximately 66,000 distinct CDR3 sequences, with around 11% found just once. V dropped 5 bases and J dropped 3; count of bases not matched to a gene: 3. Germline V gives CDR1 SGHAT, CDR2 FQNNGV. The CDR3 loop spans 13 amino acids. This chain links TRBV11-2 with TRBJ2-5; 7 bases are a match to TRBD1. The TCR originated in an adult who was a healthcare worker with PCR-confirmed SARS-CoV-2 infection or an uninfected control (not recorded which). The donor label of this sample is uncertain. This specimen was whole blood, taken at baseline. The DNA for the CDR3 is TGTGCCAGCAGCACGGGGACAGAAGAGACCCAGTACTTC. It encodes CASSTGTEETQYF.